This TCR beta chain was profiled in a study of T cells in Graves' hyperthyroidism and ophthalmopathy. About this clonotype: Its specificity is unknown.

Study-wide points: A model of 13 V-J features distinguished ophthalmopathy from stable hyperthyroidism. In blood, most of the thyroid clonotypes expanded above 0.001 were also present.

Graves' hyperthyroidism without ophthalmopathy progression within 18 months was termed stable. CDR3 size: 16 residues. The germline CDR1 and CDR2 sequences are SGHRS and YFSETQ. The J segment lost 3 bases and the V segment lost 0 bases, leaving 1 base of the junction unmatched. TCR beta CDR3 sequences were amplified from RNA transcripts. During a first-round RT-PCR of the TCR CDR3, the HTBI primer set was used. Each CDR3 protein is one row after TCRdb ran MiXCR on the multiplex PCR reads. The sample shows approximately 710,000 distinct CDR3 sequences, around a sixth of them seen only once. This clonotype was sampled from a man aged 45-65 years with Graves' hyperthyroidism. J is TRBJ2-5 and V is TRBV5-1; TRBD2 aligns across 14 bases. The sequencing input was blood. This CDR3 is CASSLEGLAGEETQYF. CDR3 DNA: TGCGCCAGCAGCTTGGAGGGACTAGCGGGAGAAGAGACCCAGTACTTC.